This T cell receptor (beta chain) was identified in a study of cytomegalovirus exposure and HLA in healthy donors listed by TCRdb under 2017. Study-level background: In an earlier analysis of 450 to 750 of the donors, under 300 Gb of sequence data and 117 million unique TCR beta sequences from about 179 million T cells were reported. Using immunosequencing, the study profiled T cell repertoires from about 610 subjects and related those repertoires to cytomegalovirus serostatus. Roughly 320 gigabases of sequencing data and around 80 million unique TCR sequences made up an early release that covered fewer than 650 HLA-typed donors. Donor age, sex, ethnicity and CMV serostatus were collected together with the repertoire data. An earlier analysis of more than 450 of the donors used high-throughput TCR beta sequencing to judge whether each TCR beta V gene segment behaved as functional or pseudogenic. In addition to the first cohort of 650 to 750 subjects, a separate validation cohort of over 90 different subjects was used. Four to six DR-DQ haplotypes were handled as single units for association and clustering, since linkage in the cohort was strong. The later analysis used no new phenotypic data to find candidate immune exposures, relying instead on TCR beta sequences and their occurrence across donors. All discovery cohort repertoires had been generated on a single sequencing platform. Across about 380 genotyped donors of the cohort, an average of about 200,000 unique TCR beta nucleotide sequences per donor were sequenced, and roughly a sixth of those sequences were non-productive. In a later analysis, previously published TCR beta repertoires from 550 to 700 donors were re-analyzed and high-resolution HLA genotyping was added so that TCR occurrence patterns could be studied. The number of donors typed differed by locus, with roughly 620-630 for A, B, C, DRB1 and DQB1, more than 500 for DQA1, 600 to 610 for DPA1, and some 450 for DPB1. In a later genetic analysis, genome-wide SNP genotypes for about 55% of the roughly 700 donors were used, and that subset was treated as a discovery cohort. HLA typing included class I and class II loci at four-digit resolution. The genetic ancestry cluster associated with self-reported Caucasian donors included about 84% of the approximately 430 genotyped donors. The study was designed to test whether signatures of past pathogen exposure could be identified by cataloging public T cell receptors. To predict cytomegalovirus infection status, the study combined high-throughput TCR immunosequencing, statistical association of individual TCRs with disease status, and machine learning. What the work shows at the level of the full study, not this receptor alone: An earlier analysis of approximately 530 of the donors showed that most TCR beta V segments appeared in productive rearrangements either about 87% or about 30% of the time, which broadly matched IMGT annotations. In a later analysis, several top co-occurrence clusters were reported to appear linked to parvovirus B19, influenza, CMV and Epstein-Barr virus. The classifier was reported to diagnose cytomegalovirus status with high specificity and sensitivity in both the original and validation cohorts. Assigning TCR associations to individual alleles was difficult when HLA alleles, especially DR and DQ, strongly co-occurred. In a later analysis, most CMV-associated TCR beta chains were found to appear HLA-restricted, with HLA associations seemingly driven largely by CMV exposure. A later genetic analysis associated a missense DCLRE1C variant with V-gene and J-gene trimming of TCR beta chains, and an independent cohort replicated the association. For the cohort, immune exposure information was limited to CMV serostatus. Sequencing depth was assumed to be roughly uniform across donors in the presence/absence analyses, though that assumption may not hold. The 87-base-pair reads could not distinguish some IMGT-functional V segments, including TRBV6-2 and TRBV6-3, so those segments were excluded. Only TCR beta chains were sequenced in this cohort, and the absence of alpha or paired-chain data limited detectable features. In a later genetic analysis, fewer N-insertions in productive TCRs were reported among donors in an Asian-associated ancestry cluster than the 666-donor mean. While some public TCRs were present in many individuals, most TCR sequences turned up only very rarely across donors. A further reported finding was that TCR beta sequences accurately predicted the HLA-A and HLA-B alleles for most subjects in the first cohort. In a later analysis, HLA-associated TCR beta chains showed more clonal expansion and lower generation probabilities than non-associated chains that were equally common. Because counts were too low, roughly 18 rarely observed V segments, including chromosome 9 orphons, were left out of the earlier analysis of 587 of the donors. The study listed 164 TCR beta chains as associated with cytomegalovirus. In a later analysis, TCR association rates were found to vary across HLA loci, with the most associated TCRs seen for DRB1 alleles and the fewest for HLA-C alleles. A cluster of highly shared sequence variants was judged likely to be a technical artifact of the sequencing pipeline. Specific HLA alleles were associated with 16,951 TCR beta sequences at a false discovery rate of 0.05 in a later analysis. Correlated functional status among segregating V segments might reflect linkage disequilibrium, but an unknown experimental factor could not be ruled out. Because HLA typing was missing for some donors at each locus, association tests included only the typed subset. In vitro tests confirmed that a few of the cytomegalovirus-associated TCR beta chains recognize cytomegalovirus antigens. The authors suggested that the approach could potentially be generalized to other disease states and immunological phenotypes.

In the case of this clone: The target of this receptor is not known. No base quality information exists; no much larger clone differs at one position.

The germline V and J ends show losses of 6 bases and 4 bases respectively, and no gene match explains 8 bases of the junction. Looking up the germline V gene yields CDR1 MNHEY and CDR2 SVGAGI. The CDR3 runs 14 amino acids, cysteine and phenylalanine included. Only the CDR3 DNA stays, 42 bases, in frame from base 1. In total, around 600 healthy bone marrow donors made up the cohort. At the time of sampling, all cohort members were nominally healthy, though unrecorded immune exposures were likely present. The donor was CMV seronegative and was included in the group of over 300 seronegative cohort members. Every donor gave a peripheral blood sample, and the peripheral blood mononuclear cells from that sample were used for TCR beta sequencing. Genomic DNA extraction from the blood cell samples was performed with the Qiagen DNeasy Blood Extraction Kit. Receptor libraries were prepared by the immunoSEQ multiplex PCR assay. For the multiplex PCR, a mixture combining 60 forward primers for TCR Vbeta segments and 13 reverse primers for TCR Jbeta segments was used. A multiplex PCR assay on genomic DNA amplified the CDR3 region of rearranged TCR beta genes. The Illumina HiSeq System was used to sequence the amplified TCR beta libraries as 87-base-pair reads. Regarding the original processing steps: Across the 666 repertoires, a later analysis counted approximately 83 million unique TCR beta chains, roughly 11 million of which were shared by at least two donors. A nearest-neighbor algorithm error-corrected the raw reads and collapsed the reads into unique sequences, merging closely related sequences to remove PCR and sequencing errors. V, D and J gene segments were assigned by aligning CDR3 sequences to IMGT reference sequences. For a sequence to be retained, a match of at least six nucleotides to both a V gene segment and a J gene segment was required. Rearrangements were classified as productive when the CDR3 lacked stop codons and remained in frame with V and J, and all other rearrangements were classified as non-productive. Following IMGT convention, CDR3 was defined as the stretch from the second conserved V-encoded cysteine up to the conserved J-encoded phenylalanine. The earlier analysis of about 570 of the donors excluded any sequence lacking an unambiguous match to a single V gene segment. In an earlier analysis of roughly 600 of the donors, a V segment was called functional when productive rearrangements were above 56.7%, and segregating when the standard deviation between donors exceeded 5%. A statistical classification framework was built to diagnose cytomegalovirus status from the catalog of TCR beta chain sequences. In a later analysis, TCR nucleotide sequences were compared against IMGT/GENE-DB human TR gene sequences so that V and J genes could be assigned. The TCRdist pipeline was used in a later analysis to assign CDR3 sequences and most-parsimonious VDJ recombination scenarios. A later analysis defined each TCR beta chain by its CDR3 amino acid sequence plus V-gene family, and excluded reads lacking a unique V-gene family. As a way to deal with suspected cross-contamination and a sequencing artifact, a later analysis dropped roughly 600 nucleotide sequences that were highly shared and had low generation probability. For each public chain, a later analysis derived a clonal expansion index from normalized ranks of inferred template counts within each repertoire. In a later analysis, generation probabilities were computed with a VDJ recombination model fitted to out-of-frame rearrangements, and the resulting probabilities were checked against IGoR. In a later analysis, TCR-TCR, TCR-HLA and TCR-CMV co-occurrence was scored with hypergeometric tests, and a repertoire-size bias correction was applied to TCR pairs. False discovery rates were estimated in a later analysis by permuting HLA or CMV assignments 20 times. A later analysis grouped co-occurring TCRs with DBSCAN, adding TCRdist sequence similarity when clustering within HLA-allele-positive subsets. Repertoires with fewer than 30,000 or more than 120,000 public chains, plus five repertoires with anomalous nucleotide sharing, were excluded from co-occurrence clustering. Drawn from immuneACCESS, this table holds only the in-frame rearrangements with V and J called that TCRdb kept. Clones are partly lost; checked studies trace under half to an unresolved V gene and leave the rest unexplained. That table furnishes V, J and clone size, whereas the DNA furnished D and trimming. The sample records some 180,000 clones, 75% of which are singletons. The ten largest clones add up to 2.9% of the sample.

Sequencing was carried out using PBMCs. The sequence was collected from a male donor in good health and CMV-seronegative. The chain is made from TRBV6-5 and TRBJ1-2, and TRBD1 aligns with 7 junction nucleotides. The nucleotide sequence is TGTGCCAGCAGGGGAGGACAGGAGGCCTATGGCTACACCTTC. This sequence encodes CASRGGQEAYGYTF.